This TCR beta chain was sequenced during a study of cytomegalovirus exposure and HLA in healthy donors. Study in general: In a previous analysis, 117 million unique TCR beta sequences were found from 150 million to 200 million T cells.

PCR employed 60 Vbeta and 13 Jbeta primers. The authors' processing: It was a later analysis that counted 83 million or so unique TCR beta chains, of which about 10 million were shared. The table came from immunoSEQ multiplex PCR; TCRdb's copy has only in-frame clones and leaves some out. For V, J and clone size, that table is used; D and trimming come from the DNA. Of 95,000 to 150,000 clones listed, 75% are singletons. Germline lookup yields CDR1 ENHRY and CDR2 SYGVKD. Trimming cost V 6 bases and J 0 bases, with 23 bases left between them. This CDR3 is built from 18 residues. This clone was observed a single time. Its antigen is unknown. Study conclusions and caveats: Earlier analysis found most TCR beta V segments productive about 90% or about 30% of the time. Several of the most significant clusters were apparently associated with common viral pathogens in a later analysis.

The specimen was PBMCs. The gene calls are TRBV10-3 and TRBJ1-2; D gene uncertain. This clonotype originated in a woman aged 50 to 60 in good health and CMV-seronegative. This chain's CDR3 is CAISPPGFLPGSNYGYTF. DNA of the CDR3: TGTGCCATCAGCCCCCCGGGGTTCTTACCGGGCTCTAACTATGGCTACACCTTC.